One T cell receptor beta chain is described in this entry. The specificity of this receptor is unknown. No quality values exist for individual bases; no much larger clone is one base distant. TCRbeta CDR3 regions were amplified from genomic DNA by means of the immunoSEQ Assay, a bias-controlled multiplex PCR. From the authors' description of their analysis: The number of nucleated cells in each sample was estimated by amplification of reference gene primers within the assay. To quantify the absolute abundance of each unique TCRbeta CDR3 rearrangement, sequence reads were collapsed and filtered. For each sample, productive Simpson clonality was calculated by taking the square root of Simpson's diversity index across productive rearrangements. Entries here come from immuneACCESS through TCRdb and include only in-frame sequences with V and J called. Some clones fail to appear in such tables; in the studies checked, an unresolved V gene covers under half of the shortfall, and the cause of the remainder is unknown. The V and J calls and clone size are taken from that table; D and trimming were inferred from the DNA. Across this sample there are 45,000 to 55,000 clones, with approximately 80% seen only once. Roughly 6% of the sample is in the top ten clones.

CDR1 and CDR2, per the germline V gene, are SGHTA and FQGTGA. Trimming at the junction amounts to 2 bases on V and 4 bases on J, and the germline ends lie 13 bases apart. The CDR3 holds 15 amino acids from the cysteine to the phenylalanine. Of the read, only the CDR3 DNA is kept; its 45 bases are in frame from base 1. Participants in the prospective study were aged 18 to 89 years, lived in under 30 United States geographic areas, and enrolled through a virtual design. Cohort assignment in the prospective study relied on participant-reported clinical history from a screening survey and a study questionnaire. Each participant in the prospective study had whole blood, serum and a nasopharyngeal or oropharyngeal swab collected by mobile phlebotomists. Over a 2-month period, participants in the prospective study had the option of providing additional blood draws and questionnaires. Before DNA extraction, prospective study blood samples were shipped either frozen or at room temperature.

This record belongs to a study of blood T cell repertoires in COVID-19 (dated by TCRdb to about 2020). About the investigation overall: Collaborator samples came from the United States, Italy and Spain and covered acute and convalescent phases of COVID-19. The material from the prospective study consisted of cDNA or gDNA derived from T cells, B-cell-depleted T cells, or PBMCs. Deeply sampled blood TCRbeta repertoires from subjects exposed to, actively infected with, or recovered from COVID-19 were included in the dataset. The repertoires were released in a freely available public database meant as a resource for research on the immune response to SARS-CoV-2. The samples were drawn from two sources: the first 160 participants of the ongoing ImmuneRACE study, and some 1,300 subjects contributed by 6 global collaborators. Sample metadata almost always included a de-identified subject ID, COVID-19 status, age in years and sex. Where HLA class I and class II types were available, the types were taken from metadata supplied by the sample provider, not from assay-based typing.

Study-wide findings and limitations: The amount of clinical and demographic metadata varied by source and participant and was provided uncurated.

This chain joins TRBV7-3 to TRBJ2-3; the D gene is possibly TRBD1, with 6 bases matching. Sequenced: PBMCs or T cells enriched from blood (not recorded which). This TCR came from a woman between 45 and 65 years old with acute COVID-19. The encoded CDR3 is CASSLAGRGSDTQYF. In nucleotides, the sequence is TGTGCCAGCAGCTTAGCCGGCAGGGGTTCAGATACGCAGTATTTT.